Listed here is a single T cell receptor beta chain. Antigen unknown. Other DNA sequences of this sample code for an identical CDR3. The sample comes from a study of shared clonotypes between healthy human individuals. Looked up from germline, CDR1 is MNHEY and CDR2 is SVGAGI. The CDR3 loop spans 14 amino acids. V lost 5 bases and J 0 bases, leaving 8 bases between the germline ends. Sequenced by immunoSEQ multiplex PCR; TCRdb stores in-frame clones only, minus some. The sample consists of over a million clones, 60% to 80% of them appearing once. Overall study results and limits: Some clonotypes were shared by all four sorted-subset donors, while others were not shared. The non-shared ones had lower generation probabilities than the shared ones. Sequencing depth was predicted to influence how clonotypes are shared among donors.

The J gene is TRBJ2-4, the V gene TRBV6-5; D possibly uses TRBD1 or TRBD2 (5 bases each). This receptor was identified in a man aged 18 to 35 in good health. Source material: memory CD4+ T cells sorted from blood. Subset of the sample: CD45RA-negative fraction. This chain's CDR3 is CASSPGTAKNIQYF. In DNA, the CDR3 is TGTGCCAGCAGTCCCGGGACAGCCAAAAACATTCAGTACTTC.